This T cell receptor beta chain was recovered during a study of response to subunit inactivated influenza vaccine. TCRdb re-called the RT-PCR reads through MiXCR, storing one row per CDR3 protein. The table includes about 180,000 distinct CDR3 sequences, around 9.2% detected once. This CDR3 spans 13 amino acids. The V end lost 6 bases, the J end lost 3 bases, and 14 bases lay between the germline ends. From germline, CDR1 is DFQATT and CDR2 SNEGSKA (reference sequence). This clonotype has a handful of counts. Its antigen remains unknown. Study-level findings and limits: T cells newly recruited by each seasonal influenza vaccination are few, the authors suggested.

The sequences come from non-naive T cells sorted from PBMCs, collected on the day of vaccination. The sequence was obtained from a man aged 45-65 years who received an inactivated influenza vaccine. This rearrangement joins TRBV20-1 to TRBJ1-1; D is perhaps TRBD1 (6 bases). The CDR3 here is CSATRGADTEAFF. CDR3 in DNA: TGCAGTGCAACCAGGGGCGCGGACACTGAAGCTTTCTTT.